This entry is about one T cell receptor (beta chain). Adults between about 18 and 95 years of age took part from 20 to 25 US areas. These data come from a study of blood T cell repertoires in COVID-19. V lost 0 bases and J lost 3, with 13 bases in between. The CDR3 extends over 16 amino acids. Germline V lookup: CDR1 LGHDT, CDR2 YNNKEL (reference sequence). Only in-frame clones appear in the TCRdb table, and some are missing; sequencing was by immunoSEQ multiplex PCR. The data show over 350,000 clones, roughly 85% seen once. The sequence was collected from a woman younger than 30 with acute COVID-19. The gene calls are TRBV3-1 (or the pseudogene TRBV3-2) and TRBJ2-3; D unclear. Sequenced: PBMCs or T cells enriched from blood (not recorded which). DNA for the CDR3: TGTGCCAGCAGCCAAGATTTTGGAGAACTTACAGATACGCAGTATTTT. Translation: CASSQDFGELTDTQYF.